This TCR beta chain is from a study of T cells in Graves' hyperthyroidism and ophthalmopathy. In this sample, this clonotype turned up a few times. Using RNA transcripts as the source, TCR beta CDR3 regions were amplified. The primer set for the first-round RT-PCR of the TCR CDR3 was HTBI. TCRdb recomputed calls from the multiplex PCR reads with MiXCR, one row per CDR3 protein. The sample yields about 380,000 distinct CDR3 sequences, about a fifth seen once. Duration under 3 months, a NOSPECS grade of at least 4, and a Clinical Activity Score of at least 3 characterized the ophthalmopathy patients. The CDR3 totals 12 residues. Germline values: CDR1 DFQATT, CDR2 SNEGSKA (reference sequence). The V end was cut by 5 bases, the J end by 2 bases, with 9 bases between.

The sample comprised blood. The TCR originated in a young man with Graves' ophthalmopathy. The rearrangement uses TRBV20-1 and TRBJ1-2, with D uncertain. The CDR3 region is CSAQTENYGYTF. CDR3 in DNA: TGCAGTGCTCAGACCGAGAACTATGGCTACACCTTC.